The entry below describes one TCR beta chain. This sample was taken from a study of technical replicates of blood from a few donors. Libraries were prepared by immunoSEQ multiplex PCR; TCRdb keeps only in-frame clonotypes and omits some of them. The table has about 83,000 clones, around 96% seen once. Trimming cost V 3 bases and J 4 bases, with 16 bases left between them. Germline V gives CDR1 GTSNPN, CDR2 SVGIG (reference sequence). CDR3 size: 14 residues. This receptor was taken from a human donor in good health. The rearrangement uses TRBV30 and TRBJ2-7, with D unclear. The source material was T cells isolated from PBMCs. CDR3 sequence (DNA): TGTGCCTGGAGATCGACTGGGTCGGTGTACGAGCAGTACTTC. Amino acid sequence: CAWRSTGSVYEQYF.